This T cell receptor beta chain was identified during a study of molecular identifiers for immune sequencing clone quantification. V was shortened by 8 bases and J by 1 base, with 8 bases between the two germline ends. From germline, CDR1 is PRHDT and CDR2 FYEKMQ (reference sequence). The CDR3 has 12 residues. This clonotype was picked up many times. One entry per CDR3 protein, called by TCRdb with MiXCR from the PCR reads. Among more than 10,000 distinct CDR3 sequences listed, 15% to 20% were seen once. The receptor comes from a human donor in good health. Some libraries in this study had Jurkat cell RNA spiked in. The chain has TRBV13 and TRBJ1-1; no clear D gene. Sequencing was done on a sample of naive CD8+ T cells from blood, with Jurkat cell RNA spiked in. Subset meaning: FACS-sorted CD8+CD4-CCR7+CD45RA+ naive T cells. The CDR3 DNA is TGTGCCAGCGAAGGGCGGAACACTGAAGCTTTCTTT. Its translation is CASEGRNTEAFF.